This TCR beta chain stems from a study of blood T cells in healthy people across ages. Study conclusions and caveats: A strong correlation between TCR beta diversity and naive T cell percentage was seen. Higher diversity, along with more naive CD4+ cells, distinguished long-lived donors from aged donors.

Primers used in a second PCR of roughly 7 to 12 cycles were a sample-barcoded 5' primer and a J-beta primer mix. Using its own MiXCR run on the 5' RACE reads, TCRdb lists one record per CDR3 protein. The sample holds 1.5 million or so distinct CDR3 sequences, 42% seen once. CDR1 and CDR2 (germline): KGHSH, LQKENI. Between the trimmed V and J ends, which lost 3 bases and 0 bases, there was a span of 17 bases. The CDR3 consists of 17 residues. This clonotype was observed a handful of times. Antigen: not known. The draw of peripheral blood yielded approximately 11 milliliters from each donor. Per sample, at least 5.5 micrograms of total RNA were extracted.

The chain combines TRBV18 with TRBJ1-2; D gene ambiguous. The receptor was isolated from a young woman in good health. Source material: blood. CDR3 residues: CASSPAGYGSPNYGYTF. The CDR3 DNA reads as TGTGCCAGCTCACCGGCTGGGTACGGCAGTCCTAACTATGGCTACACCTTC.